This T cell receptor beta chain emerged from a study of CD8+ T cells in alopecia areata (dated by TCRdb to the late 2010s). A note on the overall study: Treated patients were enrolled in an open-label pilot trial of oral tofacitinib, 5 to 10 mg twice daily, for moderate-to-severe alopecia areata. Tofacitinib-treated patients had biopsies at baseline and at 4 and 24 weeks of treatment, with a later scalp biopsy in several patients. immunoSEQ multiplex PCR using 35 Vbeta forward primers and 13 Jbeta reverse primers was used to amplify TCRbeta CDR3 regions. Clonality in the scalp was compared among normal scalp (n=4), patchy alopecia areata scalp (n=8), and alopecia totalis/universalis scalp (n=8). In treated patients, disease severity was measured using the SALT score, which gives the percentage of scalp surface area affected. High-throughput TCRbeta sequencing was used to examine T cell clonal expansion in alopecia areata in both the C3H/HeJ mouse model and human patients. Patients stayed on tofacitinib for 6 to 18 months and then had 6 months of follow-up off drug so that delayed response and recurrence could be assessed. On the human side, TCRbeta sequencing was run on scalp tissue and on sorted CD4+ and CD8+ peripheral blood T cells from healthy controls and from alopecia areata patients with either patchy or totalis/universalis disease. RNA was extracted with the PAXgene miRNA kit for fixed scalp, the miRNeasy kit for PBMCs, and the RNeasy kit for mouse skin. Overall study results and their limits: During tofacitinib treatment, many expanded lesional clones remained in scalp and blood, and this persistence may partly explain relapse after treatment is stopped. Tofacitinib significantly lowered scalp clonality and the number of expanded CD8+ clones among the top 100 scalp clones. Scalp TCR repertoire analysis is complicated because resident alphabeta T cells in normal human skin are also sequenced, whereas mouse skin is dominated by gammadelta T cells. Because the treated cohort was small and had only one nonresponder, larger studies are needed to examine links between baseline CD8+ expansion and response. Compared with mice, TCR sequences shared between patients were less clear, possibly partly because of HLA diversity across the patient population. Compared with normal scalp, lesional scalp, particularly in alopecia totalis/universalis, had higher clonality and more expanded CD8+ clones, which suggests antigenic drive.

With regard to this clone: No antigen is known for it. No base qualities exist here, and no much larger clone lies one base off it.

V is pruned by 2 bases and J by 4 bases, leaving 5 bases of the junction without a gene match. According to the germline V gene (reference sequence), CDR1 reads GTSNPN and CDR2 reads SVGIG. Taken from cysteine to phenylalanine, the CDR3 has 15 residues. Only the CDR3 DNA is retained, 45 bases long and in frame from the first base. Taken with the paper, the label for treatment or condition translates to: oral pan-JAK inhibitor, 5-10 mg twice daily. Lesional scalp punch biopsies and peripheral blood were collected from alopecia areata patients. PBMCs were isolated by density centrifugation and stained for CD3, CD4 and CD8, and CD4+ and CD8+ T cells were sorted on a FACSAria. The library was prepared using the immunoSEQ multiplex PCR assay. RNA was extracted from all samples and reverse transcribed into cDNA as template for TCR sequencing. SuperScript III was used to make first-strand cDNA, primed with a 2:1 mix of oligo-dT and random hexamers. A synthetic immune receptor repertoire was used to measure amplification bias, and any remaining bias was corrected computationally. In the source study's methods: Raw reads were preprocessed to remove errors, and CDR3 was defined by IMGT conventions from the conserved cysteine to phenylalanine. Clonality was calculated as 1 minus Shannon entropy normalized by log2 of the number of productive unique TCRs. Whether scalp clones were CD4 or CD8 was inferred by matching scalp TCRbeta sequences against CD4 and CD8 repertoires sorted from blood. TCRdb took over this immuneACCESS table, retaining in-frame rearrangements with V and J assigned. Such tables are incomplete; in checked studies, under half of the missing clones stem from an unresolved V gene, and the remainder is unexplained. V, J and clone size reflect that table, while D and trimming were determined from the DNA. This sample gives tens of thousands of clones in total; roughly 50% of them show up just once. Around 21% of the sample rests with the top ten.

The sample in question was CD8+ T cells sorted from blood, obtained around week 37, from a patient treated with tofacitinib. The sequence was obtained from a human donor with alopecia areata. This chain is built from TRBV30 and TRBJ2-2; TRBD2 lines up with 9 middle nucleotides. The DNA reads as follows: TGTGCCTGGAGTCCTTCAGCGGGAGGCACCGGGGAGCTGTTTTTT. This codes for CAWSPSAGGTGELFF.